Below are 22 T cell receptor beta chains sequenced from a single sample in a study of blood T cells in healthy people across ages (dated by TCRdb to about 2015). The library was prepared using 5' RACE. Sequencing used an Illumina HiSeq 2500. A second PCR of roughly 6 to 12 cycles was performed with a sample-barcoded 5' primer and a J-beta primer mix. Using fastp trimming at Q25 and MiXCR clonotype assembly, TCRdb reanalyzed the public sequencing data and kept in-frame beta chains. A single entry per CDR3 protein holds the most common genes and DNA from its merged rows. The sample table records around 690,000 distinct CDR3 sequences; roughly 58% of these occur just once. The ten largest make up 30% to 40% of the sample. Sequenced: blood. These receptor sequences come from a man aged 55 to 70 in good health.

This clonotype showed up just once. This may arise from a read error, as a much more abundant clone is one base away. This sequence joins TRBV11-2 and TRBJ2-3; D perhaps matches TRBD1 (6 bases). The V gene lost 5 bases and the J gene lost 3 bases, with 18 bases spanning the gap. The CDR3 contains 16 residues. Germline CDR1 SGHAT, CDR2 FQNNGV. The CDR3 DNA reads as TGTGCCAGCAGCCCCGAGGGGGACAAGGTGACAGATACGCAGTATTTT. Translation: CASSPEGDKVTDTQYF.

J is TRBJ1-4 and V is TRBV4-1; weak D call: TRBD1 (5 bases). V dropped 3 bases and J dropped 1 base, with 12 bases sitting between them. The germline V gene has CDR1 MGHRA and CDR2 YSYEKL. The CDR3 has 16 amino acids. CDR3 nucleotides: TGCGCCAGCAGCCAGCAGGACGGGGGAACTAATGAAAAACTGTTTTTT. Residues: CASSQQDGGTNEKLFF.

This clonotype was seen more than once but under ten times. The CDR3 bases are TGTGCCAGCAGTTTGAGGGGACGGATGGGACTAGCCGAGGAGACCCAGTACTTC. Residues: CASSLRGRMGLAEETQYF. The genes are TRBV27 and TRBJ2-5; 9 bases agree with TRBD2. CDR3 length: 18 residues. CDR1 and CDR2 from the germline V gene are MNHEY and SMNVEV (reference sequence). J was trimmed by 5 bases and V by 3 bases; bases with no gene match: 16.

V usage is TRBV11-2 and J usage is TRBJ2-5; 8 bases are a match to TRBD2. Per the germline V gene, CDR1 is SGHAT and CDR2 is FQNNGV. V trimming: 2 bases; J trimming: 2 bases; junction bases outside the gene matches: 10. CDR3 length equals 17 residues. Here the CDR3 reads CASSLLVSGNAQETQYF. The CDR3 bases are TGTGCCAGCAGCTTACTGGTTAGCGGGAATGCACAAGAGACCCAGTACTTC.

At least ten counts were recorded for this clonotype. The chain carries TRBV12-3 or TRBV12-4 and TRBJ2-3; 10 positions agree with TRBD2. V trimming: 0 bases; J trimming: 13 bases; junction bases outside the gene matches: 13. The CDR3 loop spans 16 amino acids. Here the CDR3 reads CASSLALAGAQGQEYF. CDR3 coding DNA: TGTGCCAGCAGTTTAGCGCTAGCGGGGGCCCAGGGTCAGGAGTATTTT.

This clonotype was counted a few times. This chain joins TRBV7-9 and TRBJ2-4; D unresolved. The last part of the DNA fits TRBJ2-5 better; the J call may be wrong. This CDR3 region has 13 residues. The germline gives CDR1 SEHNR, CDR2 FQNEAQ (reference sequence). CDR3: CASRKKNQETQYF. The CDR3 bases are TGTGCCAGCAGGAAGAAGAACCAAGAGACCCAGTACTTC.

This rearrangement joins TRBV20-1 to TRBJ1-1; D gene ambiguous. Germline V gene data show CDR1 as DFQATT and CDR2 as SNEGSKA (reference sequence). Trimming pared 3 bases from V and 1 base from J, leaving 12 bases between. The length of the CDR3 is 14 residues. In DNA, the CDR3 is TGCAGTGCTAGGGGGAGACGGCAGAACACTGAAGCTTTCTTT. Its translation: CSARGRRQNTEAFF.

This clonotype was counted only a few times. The chain is built from TRBV27 and TRBJ2-7; 9 nucleotides align to TRBD1. Germline CDR1 is MNHEY and CDR2 is SMNVEV (reference sequence). CDR3 length: 14 residues. Trimming at V came to 6 bases and at J to 5 bases, leaving 8 bases not matched to a gene. The CDR3 coding sequence is TGTGCCAGCAGACAGTGGGGACAGGGCGACGAGCAGTACTTC. It codes for CASRQWGQGDEQYF.

The rearrangement joins TRBV6-6 to TRBJ1-1; 8 bases are shared with TRBD1. V shed 6 bases and J 2 bases; nucleotides not matched to a gene: 14. Germline assignment: CDR1 MNHNY and CDR2 SVGAGI (reference sequence). The CDR3 has 17 residues. The CDR3 bases are TGTGCCAGCAGCCCGACAGGGGAGGGGGGTTTAAACACTGAAGCTTTCTTT. It specifies CASSPTGEGGLNTEAFF.

The rearrangement uses TRBV7-2 and TRBJ1-1; D may be TRBD1 (6 bases). Trimming shortened V by 2 bases and J by 4 bases, and 11 bases separated the two germline ends. The CDR3 sequence is 14 residues long. Looked up from germline, CDR1 is SGHTA and CDR2 is FQGNSA. The CDR3 DNA is TGTGCCAGCAGCTTATCGTCGGGGGCCACTGAAGCTTTCTTT. It codes for CASSLSSGATEAFF. Full variable domain (outside the CDR3, taken from reference TRBV7-2 and TRBJ1-1): GAGVSQSPSNKVTEKGKDVELRCDPISGHTALYWYRQSLGQGLEFLIYFQGNSAPDKSGLPSDRFSAERTGGSVSTLTIQRTQQEDSAVYLCASSLSSGATEAFFGQGTRLTVV.

The V and J genes are TRBV12-3 or TRBV12-4 and TRBJ2-3, with a possible D match to TRBD1 (7 bases). V lost 4 bases, J lost 2 bases, and 13 bases lay in between. This CDR3 has 15 amino acids. The CDR3 region has the DNA TGTGCCAGCAGTTCGGGGGACAGACCCACAGATACGCAGTATTTT. The encoded protein is CASSSGDRPTDTQYF.

The V gene is TRBV7-2, the J gene TRBJ2-3; the match to TRBD2 covers 7 bases. The CDR3 spans 15 residues. CDR1 is SGHTA, CDR2 FQGNSA, per germline. With 3 bases clipped from V and 2 bases from J, the junction kept 5 bases outside the gene matches. The CDR3: CASSLGSGDTDTQYF. The CDR3 nucleotides read TGTGCCAGCAGCTTGGGGAGCGGGGACACAGATACGCAGTATTTT.

V is TRBV6-5 and J is TRBJ2-6; D is unclear. V shed 2 bases and J shed 0 bases, with 11 bases lying between them. Germline V CDR1 and CDR2: MNHEY, SVGAGI. This CDR3 spans 17 amino acids. This CDR3 reads CASSYGAVDSGANVLTF. The CDR3 DNA reads TGTGCCAGCAGTTACGGTGCGGTGGACTCTGGGGCCAACGTCCTGACTTTC.

This clonotype occurred once. The gene calls are TRBV3-1 and TRBJ1-6, with no clear D. The CDR3 covers 17 residues. Trimming shortened V by 0 bases and J by 2 bases, and 11 bases separated the two germline ends. Germline loops: CDR1 LGHDT, CDR2 YNNKEL (reference sequence). The CDR3 DNA is TGTGCCAGCAGCCAAGATGTCGGCAGGCCCTATAATTCACCCCTCCACTTT. It is translated as CASSQDVGRPYNSPLHF.

The table lists this clonotype with a count of one. V usage is TRBV12-3 or TRBV12-4 and J usage is TRBJ1-1; 7 bases fit TRBD1. The CDR3 runs 18 residues. J lost 8 bases, V lost 6 bases, and 24 bases had no gene match. The CDR3 region is CASRGGDSFGAHSKEAFF. DNA of the CDR3: TGTGCCAGCAGGGGGGGGGACAGTTTCGGGGCCCATTCCAAGGAAGCTTTCTTT.

V gene TRBV29-1 combines with J gene TRBJ2-7; D unresolved. Trimming took off 3 bases at V and 7 bases at J, with 19 bases between the two ends. Germline V lookup: CDR1 SQVTM, CDR2 ANQGSEA. The CDR3 is made up of 14 amino acids. The CDR3 bases are TGCAGCGTTGATTCGGTCGGCTCCTACAATGAGCAGTACTTC. Translation: CSVDSVGSYNEQYF.

The chain has TRBV29-1 and TRBJ1-1; D gene uncertain. V lost 4 bases, J lost 10 bases, and 13 bases lay in between. This CDR3 is built from 11 residues. The germline CDR1 and CDR2 sequences are SQVTM and ANQGSEA. CDR3 nucleotide sequence: TGCAGCGTTGTGAAGCGCGGAGGAGCTTTCTTT. Translating it yields CSVVKRGGAFF.

This clonotype occurred a few times. The chain employs TRBV7-2 and TRBJ2-3; D perhaps matches TRBD2 (5 bases). This CDR3 is built from 14 residues. V was trimmed by 4 bases and J by 2 bases, leaving 10 bases between them. CDR1 is SGHTA, CDR2 FQGNSA, per germline. CDR3 in amino acids: CASSSDFPTDTQYF. The CDR3 region has the DNA TGTGCCAGCAGCTCGGACTTTCCCACAGATACGCAGTATTTT.

This clonotype was found a few times. This sequence joins TRBV5-1 and TRBJ2-5; weak D call: TRBD2 (6 bases). The end of the DNA fits TRBJ2-7 better, so the J call may be wrong. CDR3 size: 12 residues. Looked up from germline, CDR1 is SGHRS and CDR2 is YFSETQ. In DNA, the CDR3 is TGCGCCAGCAGATCTAGCGATTACGAGCAGTACTTC. It yields the protein CASRSSDYEQYF.

This clonotype was detected a few times. V usage is TRBV25-1 and J usage is TRBJ2-6; 9 bases are shared with TRBD1. The CDR3 loop spans 18 amino acids. Trimming cost V 4 bases and J 0 bases; bases outside gene matches: 7. Germline-derived CDR1 and CDR2 are MGHDK and SYGVNS. CDR3 loop: CASSGHRGPLSGANVLTF. The CDR3, as DNA: TGTGCCAGCAGTGGCCACAGGGGGCCCCTCTCTGGGGCCAACGTCCTGACTTTC.

This clonotype came up many times. This chain joins TRBV10-3 and TRBJ2-5; D is unresolved. Germline CDR1 reads ENHRY; CDR2 reads SYGVKD. The length of the CDR3 is 12 residues. Trimming removed 2 bases from V and 2 bases from J, with 3 bases in between. The CDR3, as DNA: TGTGCCATCAGTGAGCCTCAAGAGACCCAGTACTTC. It yields the protein CAISEPQETQYF.

The chain is built from TRBV9 and TRBJ2-7; 12 bases align to TRBD2. The CDR3 sequence is 18 residues long. V dropped 4 bases and J dropped 0; count of bases not matched to a gene: 11. Germline V gene lookup returns CDR1 SGDLS and CDR2 YYNGEE. The CDR3: CASSLGLAGGRFSYEQYF. CDR3 bases: TGTGCCAGCAGCCTAGGCCTAGCGGGGGGGCGGTTCTCCTACGAGCAGTACTTC.